This is a list of T cell receptor beta chains from one sample in a study of spatial heterogeneity in lung cancer. TCRdb re-analysed the 5' RACE reads in MiXCR, keeping a single row per CDR3 protein. The sample carries some 25,000 distinct CDR3 sequences, under 8.5% recorded once. The sample here was lung tumor tissue, taken at surgery. The receptors shown here come from a male donor with early-stage non-small cell lung cancer. CDR3s leave out the opening cysteine and the closing phenylalanine or tryptophan. The D gene is left open where the match is weak.

TRBJ2-7,TRBV20-1,TRBD2,SAVSGGPTSYEQY
TRBJ2-3,TRBV20-1,NA,SAGVGGTDTQY
TRBJ1-5,TRBV19,NA,ASSVGPGAYSNQPQH
TRBJ2-7,TRBV11-2,NA,VSSLGDSATYEQY
TRBJ2-7,TRBV6-6,NA,ASRNGGNYEQY
TRBJ2-3,TRBV7-2,NA,ASSFSGSSTDTQY
TRBJ1-1,TRBV5-5,TRBD1,ASIPAGGVGTEAF
TRBJ1-1,TRBV18,NA,ASSPLGLDGNTEAF
TRBJ2-5,TRBV5-1,NA,ASSQAGQRETQY
TRBJ2-7,TRBV10-3,NA,AISDGSYEQY